The next 27 T cell receptor beta chains were all read from a single sample in a study of PD-L1 blockade in urothelial cancer. Repertoires were generated with immunoSEQ multiplex PCR, while TCRdb's copy carries only in-frame clones and drops some. The sample lists around 120,000 clones, 85% to 90% seen once, with about 1.8% in the top ten. Time point described: peripheral blood 6 weeks after treatment start. The sample here was PBMCs, taken around atezolizumab (anti-PD-L1) treatment. These receptors came from a man aged 55 to 69 with urothelial cancer.

The chain combines TRBV21-1 with TRBJ1-3; TRBD1 is the table's D call and was not checked against the DNA. TRBV21-1 represents a pseudogene. CDR3 length equals 16 residues. This chain's CDR3 is CASSSYRVRTGNTIYF. The CDR3 coding sequence is TGTGCCAGCAGCAGTTACAGGGTTCGGACTGGAAACACCATATATTTT.

This rearrangement joins TRBV5-5 to TRBJ2-5; 7 nucleotides align to TRBD1. The CDR3 is 14 amino acids. Germline CDR1 is SGHKS and CDR2 is YYEKEE (reference sequence). The V and J ends lost 3 bases and 5 bases, in that order; junction bases with no gene match: 7. CDR3 protein: CASSSRTGGETQYF. For the CDR3, the DNA is TGTGCCAGCAGCTCCAGGACAGGTGGCGAGACCCAGTACTTC. Full variable domain (missing parts from reference TRBV5-5 and TRBJ2-5): DAGVTQSPTHLIKTRGQQVTLRCSPISGHKSVSWYQQVLGQGPQFIFQYYEKEERGRGNFPDRFSARQFPNYSSELNVNALLLGDSALYLCASSSRTGGETQYFGPGTRLLVL.

This rearrangement joins TRBV9 to TRBJ2-1, with D hard to call. V lost 2 bases and J lost 6, with 12 bases in between. The germline CDR1 and CDR2 sequences are SGDLS and YYNGEE. The CDR3 has 14 amino acids. The CDR3 sequence is CASSVSPQANEQFF. The CDR3 bases are TGTGCCAGCAGCGTTTCACCGCAAGCCAATGAGCAGTTCTTC.

This clone showed up just a few times. This chain links TRBV7-9 with TRBJ1-2; D is possibly TRBD1 (5 bases). This CDR3 is built from 15 residues. The V gene's germline CDR1 is SEHNR and CDR2 FQNEAQ (reference sequence). V was pared by 5 bases and J by 2 bases, with 15 bases between. This chain's CDR3 is CASSRQGGVNYGYTF. For the CDR3, the DNA is TGTGCCAGCAGCCGGCAGGGAGGGGTAAACTATGGCTACACCTTC.

This chain links TRBV27 with TRBJ1-5; a possible D gene is TRBD1 (6 bases). This CDR3 contains 16 residues. Germline-derived CDR1 and CDR2 are MNHEY and SMNVEV (reference sequence). The germline V and J ends were trimmed by 5 bases and 3 bases, with 17 bases remaining between them. DNA for the CDR3: TGTGCCAGCAGTCCTGTGAACCGACAGGTCAATCAGCCCCAGCATTTT. Translation gives CASSPVNRQVNQPQHF.

The chain employs TRBV28 and TRBJ1-4; possibly TRBD1 for D (5 bases). Trimming removed 6 bases at V and 5 bases at J, with 19 bases between. This CDR3 has 16 residues. Germline lookup yields CDR1 MDHEN and CDR2 SYDVKM. CDR3 DNA sequence: TGTGCCAGCAGCCCCCCGGGATTCCGGGGGAATGAAAAACTGTTTTTT. This encodes CASSPPGFRGNEKLFF.

This chain joins TRBV19 and TRBJ2-4; maybe TRBD2 (6 bases). V shed 4 bases and J shed 3 bases, with 13 bases lying between them. Germline values: CDR1 LNHDA, CDR2 SQIVND (reference sequence). This CDR3 is 15 amino acids long. The CDR3 is CASSTQGGGKNIQYF. In DNA, the CDR3 is TGTGCCAGTAGTACTCAGGGAGGCGGCAAAAACATTCAGTACTTC.

J is TRBJ2-2 and V is TRBV27, with 7 bases that match TRBD1. The CDR3 extends over 14 amino acids. Germline CDR1 is MNHEY and CDR2 is SMNVEV (reference sequence). Losses at the gene ends were 6 bases for V and 5 bases for J; bases not matched to a gene: 6. The CDR3 nucleotides read TGTGCCAGCAGATCCTACAGGGGAACCGGGGAGCTGTTTTTT. The encoded protein is CASRSYRGTGELFF.

J is TRBJ2-7 and V is TRBV28; TRBD1 matches at 7 bases. This CDR3 region has 14 residues. CDR1 and CDR2 (germline): MDHEN, SYDVKM. V lost 7 bases, J lost 0 bases, and 6 bases stayed unmatched. The CDR3 loop reads CASTRQGYSYEQYF. The DNA of the CDR3 is TGTGCCAGCACCCGACAGGGCTACTCCTACGAGCAGTACTTC.

The chain employs TRBV5-1 and TRBJ2-7; D ambiguous. V dropped 7 bases and J dropped 4 bases, with 12 bases sitting between them. This CDR3 comprises 12 residues. CDR1 and CDR2 from the germline V gene are SGHRS and YFSETQ. In nucleotides, the CDR3 is TGCGCCAGCTACCTTACGGTTTACGAGCAGTACTTC. This translates into CASYLTVYEQYF.

This clone was detected only once. This sequence joins TRBV9 and TRBJ1-2; D is uncertain. CDR1 is SGDLS, CDR2 YYNGEE, per germline. V lost 4 bases, J lost 6 bases, and 10 bases lay in between. The CDR3 sequence is 12 residues long. The DNA for the CDR3 is TGTGCCAGCAGCTCCCGGACTGATGGCTACACCTTC. It specifies CASSSRTDGYTF.

This rearrangement joins TRBV7-9 to TRBJ2-3, with 13 nucleotides matching TRBD2. Germline assignment: CDR1 SEHNR and CDR2 FQNEAQ (reference sequence). V shed 2 bases and J 4 bases; nucleotides not matched to a gene: 0. The CDR3 consists of 15 residues. This chain's CDR3 is CASSLTSGGADTQYF. The CDR3 DNA is TGTGCCAGCAGCTTAACTAGCGGGGGGGCAGATACGCAGTATTTT.

The rearrangement links TRBV11-3 to TRBJ2-5, with D perhaps TRBD1 (6 bases). Germline CDR1 and CDR2: SGHNT and YENEEA. V was trimmed by 0 bases and J by 0 bases, leaving 14 bases between them. The CDR3 length is 17 residues. This CDR3 is CASSLDLTGEYQETQYF. Here the CDR3 DNA reads TGTGCCAGCAGCTTAGATCTGACAGGAGAGTACCAAGAGACCCAGTACTTC.

The chain uses TRBV7-8 and TRBJ1-1; possible D gene TRBD1, 5 bases. The V and J ends lost 1 base and 1 base respectively, with 10 bases between them. There are 15 residues in the CDR3. The germline CDR1 and CDR2 sequences are SGHVS and FQNEAQ. CDR3 sequence: CASSLVQGTNTEAFF. The CDR3 coding sequence is TGTGCCAGCAGCTTAGTTCAGGGAACGAACACTGAAGCTTTCTTT.

This chain connects TRBV4-1 to TRBJ1-4; 9 bases align to TRBD1. Losses at the gene ends were 6 bases for V and 7 bases for J; bases not matched to a gene: 9. This CDR3 has 15 amino acids. Germline CDR1 MGHRA, CDR2 YSYEKL. CDR3 DNA: TGCGCCAGCAGTTTATCTGGGACAGGGTCTGAAAAACTGTTTTTT. It translates to CASSLSGTGSEKLFF.

The J gene is TRBJ2-7, the V gene TRBV5-1; possible D gene TRBD2, 6 bases. CDR3 size: 15 residues. Deletions cut 0 bases from V and 2 bases from J, with 12 bases between. Germline lookup yields CDR1 SGHRS and CDR2 YFSETQ. Written as DNA, the CDR3 is TGCGCCAGCAGCTTGGCCGGCGGAGGGGCCTACGAGCAGTACTTC. Its protein is CASSLAGGGAYEQYF. The full variable domain, completed using reference TRBV5-1 and TRBJ2-7, is KAGVTQTPRYLIKTRGQQVTLSCSPISGHRSVSWYQQTPGQGLQFLFEYFSETQRNKGNFPGRFSGRQFSNSRSEMNVSTLELGDSALYLCASSLAGGGAYEQYFGPGTRLTVT.

This chain joins TRBV4-3 and TRBJ2-7; 9 positions agree with TRBD1. The germline V gene encodes CDR1 LGHNA and CDR2 YSLEER. The CDR3 is 15 amino acids. V trimming: 0 bases; J trimming: 5 bases; junction bases outside the gene matches: 5. CDR3 residues: CASSQEGTGRDEQYF. The CDR3 DNA reads TGCGCCAGCAGCCAAGAGGGGACAGGGCGCGACGAGCAGTACTTC.

V and J are TRBV4-1 and TRBJ1-6; D remains unclear. The V and J ends lost 0 bases and 0 bases respectively, with 9 bases between them. This CDR3 spans 17 amino acids. Germline V CDR1 and CDR2: MGHRA, YSYEKL. CDR3 coding DNA: TGCGCCAGCAGCCAAGATGAGGGCTTCTCCTATAATTCACCCCTCCACTTT. Translation gives CASSQDEGFSYNSPLHF.

The sample holds a few counts of this clone. For the CDR3, the DNA is TGTGCCAGCACCTGGACAGGGGAGGACACTGAAGCTTTCTTT. Its translation: CASTWTGEDTEAFF. The chain recombines TRBV5-6 with TRBJ1-1; 9 nucleotides line up with TRBD1. The germline V gene encodes CDR1 SGHDT and CDR2 YYEEEE. Losses at the gene ends were 6 bases for V and 3 bases for J; bases not matched to a gene: 6. The CDR3 covers 14 residues.

The V call is TRBV7-3, the J call TRBJ2-1, with 10 bases fitting TRBD1. The germline CDR1 and CDR2 sequences are SGHTA and FQGTGA. The CDR3 extends over 14 amino acids. V lost 5 bases, J lost 8 bases, and 6 bases stayed unmatched. The CDR3 region has the DNA TGTGCCAGCAGCCCGGGACAGGGGAGGGATGAGCAGTTCTTC. Amino acid sequence: CASSPGQGRDEQFF.

The V and J genes are TRBV6-5 and TRBJ2-7; 8 bases map to TRBD1. CDR1 and CDR2 from the germline V gene are MNHEY and SVGAGI. CDR3 length: 16 residues. The V and J ends lost 0 bases and 2 bases, in that order; junction bases with no gene match: 6. The CDR3 is CASSYSLDRATYEQYF. CDR3 in DNA: TGTGCCAGCAGTTACTCGTTGGACAGGGCTACCTACGAGCAGTACTTC.

The sample holds one count of this clone. The CDR3 protein is CASSLRGLAENTGELFF. In DNA, the CDR3 is TGTGCCAGCAGCTTACGGGGACTAGCGGAGAACACCGGGGAGCTGTTTTTT. The J gene is TRBJ2-2, the V gene TRBV11-2; TRBD2 agrees at 11 bases. Germline-derived CDR1 and CDR2 are SGHAT and FQNNGV. V gave up 2 bases and J gave up 1 base; unmatched junction bases: 3. There are 17 residues in the CDR3.

The chain recombines TRBV5-5 with TRBJ1-2, with 10 positions matching TRBD1. The CDR3 is made up of 15 amino acids. V shed 6 bases, J shed 8 bases, and the junction held 13 bases outside the gene matches. From germline, CDR1 is SGHKS and CDR2 YYEKEE (reference sequence). The CDR3, as DNA: TGTGCCAGCACAAGAGGACAGGGGGTTCGGGGCGGCTACACCTTC. Translating gives CASTRGQGVRGGYTF.

This chain joins TRBV7-3 and TRBJ2-1; D unresolved. Germline loops: CDR1 SGHTA, CDR2 FQGTGA. With 2 bases removed from V and 3 bases from J, the gap between germline ends came to 14 bases. The CDR3 has 16 amino acids. As DNA, the CDR3 is TGTGCCAGCAGCTTATCCGGCCAGTCTAGCTACAATGAGCAGTTCTTC. Translating gives CASSLSGQSSYNEQFF.

The gene calls are TRBV5-1 and TRBJ2-7, with 8 nucleotides matching TRBD2. Germline CDR1 is SGHRS and CDR2 is YFSETQ. The CDR3 runs 16 residues. J was trimmed by 3 bases and V by 0 bases; bases with no gene match: 8. CDR3 in amino acids: CASSLALTSGLYEQYF. CDR3 in DNA: TGCGCCAGCAGCTTGGCCCTTACTAGCGGACTCTACGAGCAGTACTTC.

V gene TRBV5-4 combines with J gene TRBJ2-3, with 9 bases fitting TRBD2. This CDR3 has 15 residues. CDR1 and CDR2 (germline): SGHNT, YYREEE (reference sequence). V lost 4 bases, J lost 7 bases, and 10 bases stayed unmatched. The CDR3: CASSVAQRGVNTQYF. The CDR3 DNA sequence: TGTGCCAGCAGCGTGGCCCAGCGGGGGGTGAATACGCAGTATTTT.

The chain couples TRBV7-9 to TRBJ2-7; 9 positions agree with TRBD1. Germline CDR1 is SEHNR and CDR2 is FQNEAQ (reference sequence). J lost 3 bases, V lost 0 bases, and 3 bases had no gene match. The CDR3 has 15 amino acids. CDR3 sequence (DNA): TGTGCCAGCAGCTTAGCGACAGGGGGTAGCTACGAGCAGTACTTC. This gives the protein CASSLATGGSYEQYF.